Here is one T cell receptor (beta chain) with its context. Its antigen remains unidentified. This sample is part of a study of shared clonotypes between healthy human individuals. Study results and caveats: The study generally estimated greater richness for naive than memory subsets. Clonotypes that were shared across a few donors made up 4% to 6% of naive CD4 clonotypes.

Only in-frame clones appear in the TCRdb table, and some are missing; sequencing was by immunoSEQ multiplex PCR. The table includes approximately 180,000 clones, roughly 91% detected once. CDR3 length equals 13 residues. The germline V and J ends were trimmed by 1 base and 7 bases, with 7 bases remaining between them. Germline V gives CDR1 SGHTA, CDR2 FQGNSA. This chain uses TRBV7-2 with TRBJ2-2, with no clear D. Source material: naive CD4+ T cells sorted from blood. Subset in this sample: CD45RA+ positively selected. This clonotype originated in a woman aged 25 to 45 in good health. For the CDR3, the DNA is TGTGCCAGCAGCTTAGGCTCCGTCGGGGAGCTGTTTTTT. It yields the protein CASSLGSVGELFF.